The rows below give T cell receptor beta chains drawn from one sample of a study of response to subunit inactivated influenza vaccine. TCRdb reprocessed the RT-PCR reads via MiXCR and lists one record per CDR3 protein. Here the sample spans roughly 570,000 distinct CDR3 sequences, 13% being singletons. Sample: PBMCs from blood, taken 45 days after vaccination. Receptor source: a man between 45 and 60 years old who received an inactivated influenza vaccine. CDR3s leave out the opening cysteine and the closing phenylalanine or tryptophan. The order of the fields is V gene, CDR3 length, CDR3 protein.

TRBV11-2,10,ASTSSGQPQL
TRBV7-9,14,ASSLVGRGETAGYT
TRBV5-1,13,ASSFVLGVGETQY
TRBV7-9,11,ASKPGLYYEQY
TRBV6-5,13,ASSYGQGLGSPLH
TRBV20-1,12,SAHIAGGSHEQY
TRBV20-1,13,SARATGESYNEQF
TRBV5-1,13,ASSLGQGFTDTQY
TRBV7-2,14,ASSSNWAVRGGAQY
TRBV15,10,ATSRDLDTQY
TRBV20-1,12,SARDQGSDYGYT
TRBV30,12,AWSVLGARNGYT
TRBV6-1,13,ASKPPTGGPYEQY
TRBV20-1,9,SLFRGAEAF
TRBV28,14,ASSSTYGGIPYEQY
TRBV20-1,10,SARERRTEQF
TRBV27,11,ASSLSRYTEAF
TRBV20-1,15,SASRLGWTAKEDEQY
TRBV24-1,15,ATSDLGTSGSTGELF
TRBV7-9,14,ASSSSGGTSGGSQY
TRBV6-1,13,ASSITGTLYNEQF
TRBV20-1,14,SARGATRGHQLEQY
TRBV12-3/TRBV12-4,12,ASSLTWGVNEQF
TRBV12-3/TRBV12-4,9,ASRNAKGLF
TRBV2,12,ASSDGQTHQPQH
TRBV20-1,11,SARQISNQPQH
TRBV6-2/TRBV6-3,11,ASWAAGANVLI
TRBV5-4,13,ASSTGQLNTGELF
TRBV5-1,14,ASSSGSATGGGELF
TRBV28,10,ASGRSRVGQY
TRBV7-9,15,ASSLEQGQGFYNEQF
TRBV20-1,14,SASGSLATRTDTQY
TRBV7-9,12,ASSPRRDDSEQY
TRBV7-2,10,ASSPRSNEQF
TRBV6-2/TRBV6-3,9,ASSYSGRAF
TRBV4-2,12,ASSLTGGVGELF
TRBV5-1,15,ASSLGGSGNFRDTQY
TRBV7-6,15,ASSSGTSGGTTDTQY
TRBV4-2,13,ASSQVSNRPGELF
TRBV12-3/TRBV12-4,13,ASSFGATHADTQY
TRBV24-1,11,ATSESIYYEQF
TRBV7-8,11,ASSPDRSDTQY
TRBV28,13,ASSDTSGELETQY
TRBV5-1,12,ASSLEGNQETQY
TRBV7-2,13,ASSSRTGQAYEQY
TRBV5-1,11,ASSYLSGDGYT
TRBV18,11,ASSKDPNYEQY
TRBV12-3/TRBV12-4,12,ASRRQSLNEKLF
TRBV12-3/TRBV12-4,11,ASSSWTEETQY
TRBV11-2,13,ASSSLPSSNYGYT
TRBV2,12,ASRGLASAGELF
TRBV20-1,12,SAHDRGREDTQY
TRBV5-1,14,ASSAGTSGRAYEQY
TRBV4-3,12,ASSQGRVSYEQY